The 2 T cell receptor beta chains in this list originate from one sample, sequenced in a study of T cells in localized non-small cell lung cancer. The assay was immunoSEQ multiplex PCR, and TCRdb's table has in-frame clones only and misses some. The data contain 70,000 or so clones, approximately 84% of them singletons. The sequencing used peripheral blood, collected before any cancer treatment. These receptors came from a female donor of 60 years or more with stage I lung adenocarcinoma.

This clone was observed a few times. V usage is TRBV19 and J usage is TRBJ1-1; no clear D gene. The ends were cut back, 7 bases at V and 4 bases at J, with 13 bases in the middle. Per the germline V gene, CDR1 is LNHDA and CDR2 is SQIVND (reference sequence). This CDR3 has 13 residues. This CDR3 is CASIATRFTEAFF. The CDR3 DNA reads TGTGCCAGTATTGCGACGAGGTTCACTGAAGCTTTCTTT.

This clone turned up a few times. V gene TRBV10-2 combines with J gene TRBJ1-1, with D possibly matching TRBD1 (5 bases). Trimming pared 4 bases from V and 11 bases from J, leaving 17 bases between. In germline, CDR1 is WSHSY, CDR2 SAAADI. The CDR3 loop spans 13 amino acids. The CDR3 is CASSGSSVGGAFF. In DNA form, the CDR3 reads TGCGCCAGCAGTGGTTCATCTGTCGGGGGGGCTTTCTTT.